The 20 T cell receptor beta chains reported below all come from one sample, sequenced in a study of identical twins (dated by TCRdb to 2016 to 2018). Library prep was done by 5' RACE. The data were produced on an Illumina HiSeq 2000. Using fastp trimming at Q25 and MiXCR clonotype assembly, TCRdb reanalyzed the public sequencing data and kept in-frame beta chains. Rows matching on CDR3 protein sequence are summarized as one entry with the most common DNA and genes. The sample profile shows approximately 590,000 distinct CDR3 sequences; 9.6% of them were found once. 3% of the sample lies in the top ten. These data were likewise used in another study, on yellow fever vaccine responses in identical twins.

Sequenced: PBMCs. The receptors derive from a woman aged 18-29 years in good health.

There are many counts of this clonotype. The rearrangement links TRBV7-2 to TRBJ2-5; a weak D match, TRBD2 (5 bases). Germline V gene sequence: CDR1 SGHTA, CDR2 FQGNSA. This CDR3 has 14 residues. Trimming cost V 5 bases and J 2 bases, with 12 bases left between them. CDR3 nucleotides: TGTGCCAGCAGCCTCCGGCGACTACAAGAGACCCAGTACTTC. Translated, it gives CASSLRRLQETQYF.

Details on this clonotype: This is likely a read error, given that the CDR3 carries no conserved phenylalanine or tryptophan at its end. The rearrangement links TRBV7-7 to TRBJ1-2; TRBD1 is a possible D gene (5 bases). The V gene's germline CDR1 is SSHAT and CDR2 FNYEAQ (reference sequence). The CDR3 extends over 15 amino acids. CDR3 in amino acids: CASSDRTFSFYGYTL. The CDR3, as DNA: TGTGCTAGCAGCGACCGGACATTCTCTTTCTATGGCTACACCTTA.

This clonotype turned up a few times. The rearrangement links TRBV30 to TRBJ2-3; D is possibly TRBD2 (6 bases). This CDR3 contains 13 residues. V was shortened by 3 bases and J by 4 bases, with 11 bases between the two germline ends. Germline assignment: CDR1 GTSNPN and CDR2 SVGIG (reference sequence). CDR3 bases: TGTGCCTGGAGCGGAGGGCTTGCAGATACGCAGTATTTT. It specifies CAWSGGLADTQYF.

The V call is TRBV6-5, the J call TRBJ2-1; D remains unclear. V was pared by 4 bases and J by 0 bases, with 10 bases between. Germline V gene lookup returns CDR1 MNHEY and CDR2 SVGAGI. This CDR3 is 15 amino acids long. The CDR3 nucleotides read TGTGCCAGCAGTTTCGGTGTGAGCTCCTACAATGAGCAGTTCTTC. Translating gives CASSFGVSSYNEQFF.

This clonotype was seen a few times. The chain couples TRBV12-3 or TRBV12-4 to TRBJ2-3, with a tentative D call TRBD1 (6 bases). The V and J ends lost 5 bases and 5 bases respectively, with 14 bases between them. The CDR3 has 14 amino acids. CDR3 sequence reads: CASSRDKVQDTQYF. The CDR3 DNA reads TGTGCCAGCAGTAGGGACAAGGTCCAAGATACGCAGTATTTT.

This clonotype has at least ten counts. The J gene is TRBJ2-7, the V gene TRBV6-2 or TRBV6-3; D remains unclear. The CDR3 extends over 12 amino acids. CDR1 and CDR2 (germline): MNHEY, SVGEGT. V lost 4 bases to trimming and J lost 6 bases, with 10 bases between them. The CDR3 nucleotides are TGTGCCAGCAGTTCCCTCGGTGGCGAGCAGTACTTC. Translated: CASSSLGGEQYF.

In its sample, this clonotype was seen a few times. The junction and the germline gene differ at one end; a read error may be behind it. The genes are TRBV7-7 and TRBJ2-2, with D possibly being TRBD2 (5 bases). Germline CDR1 is SSHAT and CDR2 is FNYEAQ (reference sequence). The CDR3 runs 14 residues. CDR3 region: CASSLSTGTGELFF. As DNA, the CDR3 is TGTGCTAGCAGCTTAAGTACGGGGACCGGGGAGCTGTTTTTT.

As concerns this clonotype: This clone may be a read error of a much larger clone one base away. J is TRBJ1-2 and V is TRBV7-6; a weak D match, TRBD1 (6 bases). Germline V CDR1 and CDR2: SGHVS, FNYEAQ. There are 12 residues in the CDR3. Here the CDR3 reads CASSPTGMSYSF. In DNA, the CDR3 is TGTGCCAGCAGCCCTACAGGGATGAGCTACTCCTTC.

This clonotype was detected only a few times. The chain links TRBV20-1 to TRBJ2-5, with no clear D. CDR1 is DFQATT, CDR2 SNEGSKA, per germline (reference sequence). The CDR3 extends over 15 amino acids. Deletions cut 0 bases from V and 7 bases from J, with 18 bases between. CDR3 DNA: TGCAGTGCTAGAGATCCCGCCGGACCCATGCGGACCCAGTACTTC. Its translation: CSARDPAGPMRTQYF.

The chain employs TRBV28 and TRBJ2-1; 8 bases fit TRBD2. Per germline, CDR1 MDHEN and CDR2 SYDVKM. Unmatched junction bases numbered 13, after V lost 7 bases and J lost 14 bases. CDR3 length equals 13 residues. DNA of the CDR3: TGTGCCAGCAACTTACCGGGACTAGGTTTAGAGTTCTTC. Translating gives CASNLPGLGLEFF.

This clonotype occurred a few times. V and J are TRBV28 and TRBJ2-1; 7 bases are a match to TRBD2. Germline V CDR1 and CDR2: MDHEN, SYDVKM. The CDR3 loop spans 15 amino acids. The V gene end was trimmed by 8 bases and the J gene end by 7 bases; junction bases not matched to a gene: 14. The CDR3 DNA reads as TGTGCCAGCTTCCTAGGTCCCGGACTAGGTAATGAGCAGTTCTTC. Its protein product is CASFLGPGLGNEQFF. The full variable domain, in which reference TRBV28 and TRBJ2-1 provide the parts outside the CDR3, is DVKVTQSSRYLVKRTGEKVFLECVQDMDHENMFWYRQDPGLGLRLIYFSYDVKMKEKGDIPEGYSVSREKKERFSLILESASTNQTSMYLCASFLGPGLGNEQFFGPGTRLTVL.

This clonotype was counted at least ten times. This chain joins TRBV12-3 or TRBV12-4 and TRBJ1-6; D call uncertain. Trimming took 6 bases from V and 7 from J, leaving 13 bases between them. This CDR3 spans 14 amino acids. The CDR3 here is CASSPDLRNSPLHF. CDR3 bases: TGTGCCAGCAGCCCGGACTTGAGAAATTCACCCCTCCACTTT.

This clonotype was observed many times. V usage is TRBV2 and J usage is TRBJ1-1; 8 bases line up with TRBD1. This CDR3 has 15 residues. CDR1 and CDR2 (germline): SNHLY, FYNNEI. The J segment lost 6 bases and the V segment lost 6 bases, leaving 12 bases of the junction unmatched. The CDR3 is CASRPPGQVLAEAFF. In DNA, the CDR3 is TGTGCCAGCAGACCCCCGGGACAGGTTCTTGCTGAAGCTTTCTTT.

CDR3: CASSELSYNEQFF. CDR3 DNA sequence: TGTGCCAGCAGTGAGCTCTCCTACAATGAGCAGTTCTTC. The genes are TRBV6-1 and TRBJ2-1; D is unclear. The CDR3 consists of 13 residues. V was pared by 3 bases and J by 0 bases, with 3 bases between. Germline assignment: CDR1 MNHNS and CDR2 SASEGT.

This clonotype was observed a handful of times. The rearrangement uses TRBV27 and TRBJ2-2; D is possibly TRBD1 (6 bases). Germline values: CDR1 MNHEY, CDR2 SMNVEV (reference sequence). Trimming took off 6 bases at V and 5 bases at J, with 16 bases between the two ends. There are 15 residues in the CDR3. CDR3 sequence reads: CASSTDRLYTGELFF. CDR3 sequence (DNA): TGTGCCAGCAGCACCGACAGGTTGTATACCGGGGAGCTGTTTTTT.

This rearrangement joins TRBV6-2 or TRBV6-3 to TRBJ2-5; 9 bases fit TRBD2. The trim removed 4 bases at V and 1 base at J, leaving 7 bases unmatched. This CDR3 contains 16 residues. From germline, CDR1 is MNHEY and CDR2 SVGEGT. CDR3 amino acids: CASSFASGDVQETQYF. In DNA, the CDR3 is TGTGCCAGCAGTTTCGCTAGCGGGGACGTCCAAGAGACCCAGTACTTC.

This clonotype occurred a few times. The chain joins TRBV20-1 to TRBJ2-3; a weak D match, TRBD2 (5 bases). The ends were cut back, 3 bases at V and 4 bases at J, with 11 bases in the middle. CDR3 length: 13 residues. Germline V gives CDR1 DFQATT, CDR2 SNEGSKA (reference sequence). The CDR3 reads CSASDGVADTQYF. The CDR3 DNA follows: TGCAGTGCTAGCGACGGGGTGGCAGATACGCAGTATTTT.

The rearrangement joins TRBV5-1 to TRBJ2-5, with TRBD2 matching 10 bases. This CDR3 has 15 amino acids. The germline CDR1 and CDR2 sequences are SGHRS and YFSETQ. V gave up 3 bases and J gave up 4 bases; unmatched junction bases: 6. CDR3 bases: TGCGCCAGCAGCTCCCAAGCGGGGGGGCGAGAGACCCAGTACTTC. Its translation is CASSSQAGGRETQYF.

This chain uses TRBV21-1 with TRBJ2-7; the table gives TRBD2 as D, unverified against the DNA. TRBV21-1 is labeled a pseudogene. This CDR3 region has 17 residues. CDR3 sequence (DNA): TGTGCCAGCAGCAAATGGCCTAGCGGGGGGAGCTCCTACGAGCAGTACTTC. Translating it yields CASSKWPSGGSSYEQYF.

This clonotype was observed a handful of times. In nucleotides, the CDR3 is TGTGCCAGCAGCCAGTCGGACAGCTTAAAGCAGCCCCAGCATTTT. Its protein is CASSQSDSLKQPQHF. The chain carries TRBV2 and TRBJ1-5; D is possibly TRBD1 (6 bases). The V gene lost 6 bases and the J gene lost 7 bases, with 19 bases spanning the gap. There are 15 residues in the CDR3. Looked up from germline, CDR1 is SNHLY and CDR2 is FYNNEI.